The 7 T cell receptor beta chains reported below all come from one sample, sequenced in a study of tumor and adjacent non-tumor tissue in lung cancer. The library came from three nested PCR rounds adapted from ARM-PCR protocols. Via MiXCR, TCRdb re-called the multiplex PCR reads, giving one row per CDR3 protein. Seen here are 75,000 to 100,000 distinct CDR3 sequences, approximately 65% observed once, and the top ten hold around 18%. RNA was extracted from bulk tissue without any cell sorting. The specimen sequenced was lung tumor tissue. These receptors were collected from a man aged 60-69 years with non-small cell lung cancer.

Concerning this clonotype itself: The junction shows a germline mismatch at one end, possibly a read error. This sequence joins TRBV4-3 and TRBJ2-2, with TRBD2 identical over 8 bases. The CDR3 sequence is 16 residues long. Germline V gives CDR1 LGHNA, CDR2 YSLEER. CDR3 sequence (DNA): TGCGCCAGGAAGGGACTAGTGGGGGATTACACCGGGGAGCTGTTCTTT. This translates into CARKGLVGDYTGELFF.

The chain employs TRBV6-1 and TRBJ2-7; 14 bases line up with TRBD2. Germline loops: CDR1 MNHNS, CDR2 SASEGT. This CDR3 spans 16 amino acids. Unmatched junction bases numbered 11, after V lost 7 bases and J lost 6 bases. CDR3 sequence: CASIGAGTSGGREQYF. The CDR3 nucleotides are TGTGCCAGCATTGGAGCCGGGACTAGCGGGGGCCGCGAGCAGTACTTC.

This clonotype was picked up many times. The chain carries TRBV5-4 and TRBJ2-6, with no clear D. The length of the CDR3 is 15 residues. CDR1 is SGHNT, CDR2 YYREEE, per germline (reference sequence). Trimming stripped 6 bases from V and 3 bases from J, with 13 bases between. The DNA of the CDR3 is TGTGCCAGCATTCCAAAGGGAAGTGGGGCCAACGTCCTGACTTTC. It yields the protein CASIPKGSGANVLTF.

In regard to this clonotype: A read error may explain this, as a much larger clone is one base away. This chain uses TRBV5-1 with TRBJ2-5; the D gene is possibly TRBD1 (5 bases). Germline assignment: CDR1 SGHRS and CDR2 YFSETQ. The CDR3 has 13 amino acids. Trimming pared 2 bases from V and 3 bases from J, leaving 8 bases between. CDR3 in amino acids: CASSLGVEETQYF. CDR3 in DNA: TGCGCCAGCAGCTTAGGGGTCGAAGAGACCCAGTACTTC.

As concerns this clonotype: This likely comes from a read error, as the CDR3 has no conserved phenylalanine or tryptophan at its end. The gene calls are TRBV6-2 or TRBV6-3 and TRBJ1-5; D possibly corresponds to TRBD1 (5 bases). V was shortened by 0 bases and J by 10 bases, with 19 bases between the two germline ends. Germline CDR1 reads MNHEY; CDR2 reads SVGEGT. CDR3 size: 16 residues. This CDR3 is CASSYSSPDGGQPQHY. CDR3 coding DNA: TGTGCCAGCAGTTACTCGAGCCCCGATGGGGGTCAACCCCAGCATTAT.

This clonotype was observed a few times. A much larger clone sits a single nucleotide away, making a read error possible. CDR3 nucleotide sequence: TGTCCCAGCAGCCCCGGGACTAGCGGGTTCTACGAGCAGTACTTC. It specifies CPSSPGTSGFYEQYF. The chain links TRBV5-4 to TRBJ2-7, with TRBD2 matching 12 bases. The CDR3 sequence is 15 residues long. CDR1 is SGHNT and CDR2 is YYREEE in the germline V gene (reference sequence).

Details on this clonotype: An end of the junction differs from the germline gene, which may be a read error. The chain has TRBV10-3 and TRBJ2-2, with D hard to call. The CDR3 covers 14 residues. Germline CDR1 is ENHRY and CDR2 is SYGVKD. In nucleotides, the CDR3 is TGTGCCATCGGTGTTGGGTCCTCCACCAGGGAGCTGTTTTTT. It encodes CAIGVGSSTRELFF.